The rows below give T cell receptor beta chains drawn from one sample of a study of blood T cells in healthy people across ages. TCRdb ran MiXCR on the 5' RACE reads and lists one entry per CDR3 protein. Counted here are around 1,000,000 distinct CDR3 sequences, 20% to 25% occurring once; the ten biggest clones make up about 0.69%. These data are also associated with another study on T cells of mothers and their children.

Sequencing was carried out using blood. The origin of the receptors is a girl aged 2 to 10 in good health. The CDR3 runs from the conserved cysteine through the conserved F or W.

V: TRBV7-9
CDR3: CASIPRGGNPNTEAFF

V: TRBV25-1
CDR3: CASSELGRHGYTF

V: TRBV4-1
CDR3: CASSQGGGVNIQYF

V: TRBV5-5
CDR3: CASSSVTGGSPYEQYF

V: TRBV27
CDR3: CASSSPGQIYEQYF

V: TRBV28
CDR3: CASRPLKGAEGEKLFF

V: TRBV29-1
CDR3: CSPLYGETQYF

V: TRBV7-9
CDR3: CASSFRDKPYEQYF

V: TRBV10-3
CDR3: CAISDYSTDGYTF

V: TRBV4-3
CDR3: CASSQVQGAGETQYF

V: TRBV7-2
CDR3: CASEWGRGTIYF

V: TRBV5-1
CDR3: CASSLASFNTGELVF

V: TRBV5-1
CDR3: CASSFGTSVSGANVLTF

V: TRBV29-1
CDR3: CSVEGGRGYEQFF

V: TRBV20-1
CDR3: CSARTAIFEQFF

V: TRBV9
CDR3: CASSPLRSRETQYF

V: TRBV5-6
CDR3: CASSFQGGGMSEQFF

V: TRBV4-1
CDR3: CASSQPMWGEQFF

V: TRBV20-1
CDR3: CSARSGGETQYF

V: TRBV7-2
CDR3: CASSSPGRYEQYF

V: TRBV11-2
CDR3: CASSLRGVGGFVEKLFF

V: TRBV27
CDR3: CATLGWASGGQETQYF

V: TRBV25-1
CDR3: CASSVPGGSNTGELFF

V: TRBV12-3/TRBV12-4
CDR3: CASSLVLFTDTEAFF

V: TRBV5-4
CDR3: CASRWFSSYNEQFF

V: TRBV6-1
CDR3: CASSEAGSQGWSQYF

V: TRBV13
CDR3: CASSSRGSHEQYF

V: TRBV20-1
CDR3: CSASAASGRNEQFF

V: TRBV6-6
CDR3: CASSYGSGGNTEAFF

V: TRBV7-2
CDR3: CASSEPTSGGSTDTQYF